Sequencing of this T cell receptor (beta chain) was carried out in a study of OX40 agonist ivuxolimab in advanced cancers. Study-wide context: Among those enrolled, mean age was around 55 years (range roughly 23 to 90) and 75% to 85% were male. General observations from the study: Some nonresponders also had low normalized T-cell clonal expansion.

Generated by immunoSEQ multiplex PCR, the TCRdb table keeps only in-frame clones and is missing some. The sample contains 27,000 or so clones, 65% to 90% of which appear only once. The trim removed 0 bases at V and 2 bases at J, leaving 4 bases unmatched. This CDR3 contains 16 residues. The germline V gene encodes CDR1 KGHSH and CDR2 LQKENI. Note on this clone: The antigen is not known.

The chain combines TRBV18 with TRBJ2-3, with TRBD1 identical over 8 bases. The clonotype comes from an adult with an advanced solid tumor such as melanoma, head and neck, liver or kidney cancer. The sequenced sample was CD4+ or CD8+ T cells sorted from blood, obtained in a trial of the OX40 agonist ivuxolimab. The CDR3 DNA is TGTGCCAGCTCACCACCGACAGGGGAGGACACAGATACGCAGTATTTT. Amino acids: CASSPPTGEDTDTQYF. Complete variable domain (other parts from reference TRBV18 and TRBJ2-3): NAGVMQNPRHLVRRRGQEARLRCSPMKGHSHVYWYRQLPEEGLKFMVYLQKENIIDESGMPKERFSAEFPKEGPSILRIQQVVRGDSAAYFCASSPPTGEDTDTQYFGPGTRLTVL.